Presented here are 4 T cell receptor beta chains from one specimen sequenced in a study of blood T cell repertoires in COVID-19 (dated by TCRdb to 2020 to 2021). Libraries came from the immunoSEQ multiplex PCR assay. This immuneACCESS table, as held by TCRdb, lists in-frame sequences with V and J called but not all clones. Of the missing ones, under half trace to an unresolved V gene in checked studies; the others have no known cause. The sample table lists a few hundred thousand clones, roughly 90% of them with a count of one. The leading ten clones occupy around 1.9% of the sample. Sequencing used peripheral blood. All receptors derive from a woman aged 30 to 39 with COVID-19, enrolled during active disease.

This rearrangement joins TRBV2 to TRBJ1-1; the D gene is possibly TRBD1 (6 bases). Germline CDR1 and CDR2: SNHLY and FYNNEI. The CDR3 contains 17 residues. V gave up 5 bases and J gave up 3 bases, with 22 bases separating them. The CDR3: CASSPNPGTHLYTEAFF. The CDR3 nucleotides read TGTGCCAGCAGTCCAAACCCAGGGACACATTTGTACACTGAAGCTTTCTTT.

This clone showed up just a few times. The gene calls are TRBV12-3 or TRBV12-4 and TRBJ1-6; D may be TRBD1 (5 bases). Trimming took 2 bases from V and 9 from J, leaving 5 bases between them. There are 12 residues in the CDR3. The CDR3 sequence is CASSLRGSPLHF. The CDR3 bases are TGTGCCAGCAGTTTAAGGGGTTCACCCCTCCACTTT.

This clone was found once. V gene TRBV30 combines with J gene TRBJ1-1; 9 positions match TRBD1. CDR3 length: 12 residues. With V trimmed by 7 bases and J by 5 bases, 5 bases remained unmatched. Germline V gene lookup returns CDR1 GTSNPN and CDR2 SVGIG (reference sequence). CDR3 nucleotide sequence: TGTGCCTCCGACAGGGGGGGGACTGAAGCTTTCTTT. It translates to CASDRGGTEAFF.

This sequence joins TRBV19 and TRBJ1-1; D might be TRBD1 (5 bases). Germline CDR1 is LNHDA and CDR2 is SQIVND (reference sequence). V was shortened by 3 bases and J by 1 base, with 12 bases between the two germline ends. The CDR3 spans 15 residues. The chain's CDR3 is CASSIGHLTNTEAFF. The DNA of the CDR3 is TGTGCCAGTAGTATTGGACATTTAACGAACACTGAAGCTTTCTTT.